There are a few counts of the clone carrying this T cell receptor beta chain. Germline V gene lookup returns CDR1 SGHTA and CDR2 FQGNSA. The ends were cut back, 2 bases at V and 5 bases at J, with 15 bases in the middle. The CDR3 runs to 16 residues. This entry belongs to a study of blood T cell repertoires in COVID-19. Background on the study: Sites in the United States, Italy and Spain provided acute and convalescent COVID-19 samples. The analysed material was cDNA or gDNA that came from T cells, B-cell-depleted T cells, or PBMCs.

Original methodology: Reference gene primer amplification gave nucleated cell count estimates. Assay: immunoSEQ multiplex PCR; the TCRdb copy retains only in-frame clones and omits some. V and J calls and clone size come straight from that table; D and trimming were deduced from the DNA. This table holds approximately 120,000 clones, more than 65% found once. This sequence was found in a human donor in a cohort sampled during active COVID-19. The genes are TRBV7-2 and TRBJ2-2; D possibly corresponds to TRBD1 (5 bases). The sample was peripheral blood. The CDR3 region has the DNA TGTGCCAGCAGCTTACAGGGTGTAGGGGCAACCGGGGAGCTGTTTTTT. Protein: CASSLQGVGATGELFF.